The clone carrying this T cell receptor (beta chain) was detected many times. TCRdb re-called the 5' RACE reads with MiXCR, one entry per CDR3 protein. The sample lists fewer than 80,000 distinct CDR3 sequences, under 5% occurring once. This sample was taken from a study of neurological immune-mediated disorders. V trimming: 0 bases; J trimming: 1 base; junction bases outside the gene matches: 4. The CDR3 is 16 residues long. Looked up from germline, CDR1 is SGHRS and CDR2 is YFSETQ. The sequence came from a woman aged 45-65 years with multiple sclerosis. The specimen sequenced was PBMCs. The rearrangement joins TRBV5-1 to TRBJ2-5; 9 positions agree with TRBD1. DNA of the CDR3: TGCGCCAGCAGCTTGGCCGGACAGGGGACCCAAGAGACCCAGTACTTC. Translated, it gives CASSLAGQGTQETQYF.